Shown below are 11 T cell receptor beta chains from a single sample sequenced in a study of cytomegalovirus exposure and HLA in healthy donors. The table came from immunoSEQ multiplex PCR; TCRdb's copy has only in-frame clones and leaves some out. The repertoire includes approximately 160,000 clones, about 90% of them detected once, and roughly 5.7% sits in the top ten. The sample was PBMCs. These receptors came from a woman in her thirties in good health and CMV-seronegative.

The CDR3 sequence: CASSPPITGELFF. CDR3 DNA sequence: TGTGCCAGCAGCCCCCCCATCACCGGGGAGCTGTTTTTT. The V and J genes are TRBV7-3 and TRBJ2-2; D gene unclear. CDR1 and CDR2 (germline): SGHTA, FQGTGA. V was clipped by 5 bases and J by 4 bases, with 8 bases between them. The CDR3 is 13 residues long.

The chain employs TRBV19 and TRBJ1-2, with 10 bases fitting TRBD1. Germline V gene data show CDR1 as LNHDA and CDR2 as SQIVND (reference sequence). V lost 1 base to trimming and J lost 8 bases; unmatched junction nucleotides: 7. The CDR3 spans 15 residues. CDR3 sequence: CASSIGSGTGVGYTF. CDR3 coding DNA: TGTGCCAGTAGTATAGGTTCCGGGACAGGGGTCGGCTACACCTTC.

The rearrangement links TRBV10-2 to TRBJ2-2; D may be TRBD1 (6 bases). V was shortened by 4 bases and J by 8 bases, with 11 bases between the two germline ends. The V gene's germline CDR1 is WSHSY and CDR2 SAAADI. The CDR3 runs 13 residues. This CDR3 is CASSAGVLGELFF. The CDR3 DNA follows: TGCGCCAGCAGTGCAGGGGTTTTGGGGGAGCTGTTTTTT.

The chain recombines TRBV18 with TRBJ2-1; 7 nucleotides line up with TRBD1. Looked up from germline, CDR1 is KGHSH and CDR2 is LQKENI. Germline trimming cut 3 bases from V and 7 bases from J; bases unmatched to any gene: 9. CDR3 size: 15 residues. The CDR3 DNA follows: TGTGCCAGCTCACCGCCCCACAGGGGATCGAATGAGCAGTTCTTC. As protein: CASSPPHRGSNEQFF.

The V gene is TRBV5-1, the J gene TRBJ1-4, with TRBD1 as a possible D gene (6 bases). Germline assignment: CDR1 SGHRS and CDR2 YFSETQ. V lost 4 bases and J lost 8, with 27 bases in between. CDR3 length: 18 residues. CDR3 loop: CASSPILGPTGTREKLFF. CDR3 nucleotide sequence: TGCGCCAGCAGCCCGATTCTCGGTCCCACAGGGACAAGAGAAAAACTGTTTTTT.

The V call is TRBV5-6, the J call TRBJ2-7; D is tentatively TRBD1 or TRBD2 (5 bases each). Germline assignment: CDR1 SGHDT and CDR2 YYEEEE. The CDR3 has 13 amino acids. Trimming took off 4 bases at V and 4 bases at J, with 12 bases between the two ends. The CDR3 loop reads CASSPLGAYEQYF. The DNA for the CDR3 is TGTGCCAGCAGCCCACTCGGGGCTTACGAGCAGTACTTC.

The V and J genes are TRBV4-1 and TRBJ1-3, with D possibly being TRBD1 (6 bases). The CDR3 has 18 residues. Looked up from germline, CDR1 is MGHRA and CDR2 is YSYEKL. Trimming cost V 1 base and J 3 bases, with 19 bases left between them. The CDR3 DNA sequence: TGCGCCAGCAGCCAAGCCGGGCACGTGGCAGGGGATGGAAACACCATATATTTT. It yields the protein CASSQAGHVAGDGNTIYF.

This chain connects TRBV5-4 to TRBJ1-2; D not resolved. V shed 0 bases and J shed 2 bases, with 11 bases lying between them. The CDR3 contains 15 residues. Per germline, CDR1 SGHNT and CDR2 YYREEE (reference sequence). The CDR3 DNA is TGTGCCAGCAGCTTGGTGCAGGCTCAGAACTATGGCTACACCTTC. Amino acid sequence: CASSLVQAQNYGYTF.

The chain combines TRBV5-1 with TRBJ1-3; D possibly corresponds to TRBD1 (6 bases). This CDR3 spans 14 amino acids. Trimming cost V 4 bases and J 6 bases, with 14 bases left between them. CDR1 is SGHRS and CDR2 is YFSETQ in the germline V gene. The CDR3 reads CASSPEGQLNTIYF. In nucleotides, the CDR3 is TGCGCCAGCAGCCCGGAAGGACAGCTAAACACCATATATTTT.

The V and J genes are TRBV6-1 and TRBJ2-7, with TRBD2 matching over 12 bases. Germline CDR1 is MNHNS and CDR2 is SASEGT. This CDR3 spans 14 amino acids. Trimming cost V 3 bases and J 4 bases; bases outside gene matches: 1. CDR3 protein: CASSETSGRYEQYF. CDR3 nucleotides: TGTGCCAGCAGTGAGACTAGCGGGAGATACGAGCAGTACTTC.

This rearrangement joins TRBV27 to TRBJ1-4; unclear D gene. The CDR3 consists of 15 residues. Germline V lookup: CDR1 MNHEY, CDR2 SMNVEV (reference sequence). Trimming took off 7 bases at V and 0 bases at J, with 12 bases between the two ends. This CDR3 reads CASMGGLTTNEKLFF. CDR3 nucleotides: TGTGCCAGCATGGGAGGACTAACAACTAATGAAAAACTGTTTTTT.